This TCR beta chain was obtained from a study of T cell clonotyping in hematopoietic cell transplantation (TCRdb year 2021). With regard to the full study: In the study, more than 120 blood samples were gathered from approximately 35 consecutive transplant recipients and their related donors. Patient recruitment ran from 2015 to early 2017, and follow-up continued until late 2020 or death.

TCR beta CDR3 regions were amplified from genomic DNA with the immunoSEQ assay, a bias-controlled multiplex PCR using V- and J-specific primers. In a second PCR step, the CDR3 amplicons were tagged with a proprietary barcode plus Illumina adapter sequences. CDR3 libraries were sequenced on an Illumina MiSeq instrument. The original pipeline was this. immunoSEQ Analyzer 3.0 was used for export and quality control, with R Bioconductor and Immunarch used for downstream analyses. Only productive rearrangements within the normalized downsampled data set were used in the calculation of repertoire metrics. In the normalized cohort, a clonotype counted as pathologically expanded if the clonotype was larger than 5 templates. Repertoire diversity was measured with the Inverse Simpson Index. The non-normalized data set was used for CMV-specificity analyses so that all clonotypes could be captured. TCRdb retrieved this table from immuneACCESS and kept in-frame rearrangements only. Not all clones are present; in checked studies, unresolved V genes account for under half, and no reason is known for the remainder. The DNA was the basis for D and trimming; V, J and clone size are from that table. The sample table shows around 13,000 clones, and roughly 80% are seen once. The top ten clones comprise 5.5% to 7.5% of the sample.

This clone was counted a single time. It has no known antigen specificity. No base quality information exists; no much larger clone differs at one position. The full study reports these points: Sample size was limited, and cells were not sorted, so CD4 and CD8 repertoire contributions could not be separated. Only a small fraction of recipient repertoires overlapped donor repertoires, with over 95% appearing de novo at the given depth. Broader posttransplant TCR repertoire diversity was predicted by donor and pretransplant recipient Inverse Simpson Index values. After transplant, TCR diversity in recipients dropped, and pathologically expanded clonotypes climbed progressively between day 30 and day 180.

In the paper's terms, the time point label means: 100 days after allo-HCT. Blood from recipients was drawn roughly 28 days before transplant, then again at days 30, 100 and 180 after transplant. Using Nuclei Lysis Solution, genomic DNA was extracted from unfractionated peripheral blood mononuclear cells that were either fresh or cryopreserved. The CDR3 runs 14 residues from the cysteine to the phenylalanine. The retained sequence is limited to the CDR3, 42 bases, with the frame set at the first base. V is cut by 6 bases and J by 4 bases, and the space between the germline ends is 12 bases. Via the germline V gene (reference sequence), CDR1 is LNHDA and CDR2 SQIVND.

The receptor chain draws on TRBV19 and TRBJ2-2, and the D gene may be TRBD2, 5 bases matching. This material consisted of PBMCs, taken 100 days after allogeneic stem cell transplant. This receptor was obtained from a female patient between 40 and 55 years old who had an allogeneic stem cell transplant from a related donor, so T cells may come from the graft donor. Some clones in this sample may be carry-over from other donors' samples. The CDR3: CASRDPEVTGELFF. Here is the DNA: TGTGCCAGTAGGGATCCGGAGGTCACCGGGGAGCTGTTTTTT.